This T cell receptor beta chain was obtained from a study of blood T cell repertoires in COVID-19. Authors' analysis steps: Cell counts per sample came from amplifying reference gene primers. This table comes from immunoSEQ multiplex PCR, and its TCRdb copy is limited to in-frame clones, with some not included. V, J and clone size are those of that table, while D and trimming were read from the DNA. The table records hundreds of thousands of clones, almost 90% of them present only once. As for this clone: This specimen includes other DNA sequences encoding the same CDR3.

CDR1 is KGHSH, CDR2 LQKENI, per germline. This CDR3 has 14 residues. V dropped 3 bases and J dropped 2 bases, with 10 bases sitting between them. This clonotype was obtained from a woman between 65 and 79 years old with COVID-19, enrolled during active disease. The material sequenced was peripheral blood. The chain recombines TRBV18 with TRBJ1-1, with D maybe TRBD1 (5 bases). Here the CDR3 reads CASSPRQLNTEAFF. CDR3 sequence (DNA): TGTGCCAGCTCACCGCGACAGCTAAACACTGAAGCTTTCTTT. Variable domain in full (rest from reference TRBV18 and TRBJ1-1): NAGVMQNPRHLVRRRGQEARLRCSPMKGHSHVYWYRQLPEEGLKFMVYLQKENIIDESGMPKERFSAEFPKEGPSILRIQQVVRGDSAAYFCASSPRQLNTEAFFGQGTRLTVV.